This note documents a single T cell receptor beta chain sequence. Per the authors' pipeline: Estimated nucleated cell counts came from reference gene primer amplification. Profiling relied on immunoSEQ multiplex PCR, and the TCRdb table lists in-frame clones only, not all of them. The V and J calls and clone size are taken from that table; D and trimming were inferred from the DNA. This table has 250,000 to 350,000 clones, roughly 80% appearing once. This entry comes from a study of blood T cell repertoires in COVID-19. Study in general: Samples taken during acute and convalescent COVID-19 were collected in the United States, Italy and Spain. PBMCs, B-cell-depleted T cells, or T cells provided the cDNA or gDNA that made up the material.

Germline V gene lookup returns CDR1 SGHAT and CDR2 FQNNGV. V shed 1 base and J shed 5 bases, with 17 bases lying between them. This CDR3 comprises 17 residues. The chain carries TRBV11-2 and TRBJ2-2, with TRBD2 as a possible D gene (5 bases). The TCR comes from a woman aged 50 to 65 with active or convalescent COVID-19. Sequencing was done on a sample of peripheral blood. CDR3 in DNA: TGTGCCAGCAGCTTAGGGGCGCCGGATCCGGGGACCGGGGAGCTGTTTTTT. It specifies CASSLGAPDPGTGELFF.